The source of this TCR beta chain is a study of blood T cell repertoires in COVID-19. Study background: Some COVID-19 samples were acute and others convalescent; all came from the United States, Italy and Spain. From T cells, B-cell-depleted T cells, or PBMCs came the material, which was cDNA or gDNA.

The CDR3 length is 18 residues. Per germline, CDR1 LGHNA and CDR2 YSLEER. V was trimmed by 0 bases and J by 0 bases, leaving 14 bases between them. How the authors handled the data: The assay estimated nucleated cells by amplifying reference gene primers. Only in-frame clones appear in the TCRdb table, and some are missing; sequencing was by immunoSEQ multiplex PCR. D and trimming come from the DNA, and the V and J calls and clone size come from that table. This sample has 120,000 to 150,000 clones, with about 70% found just once. Material for sequencing was peripheral blood. The chain uses TRBV4-3 and TRBJ2-2; a possible D gene is TRBD1 (6 bases). The source of this sequence is a man older than 75 with acute or convalescent COVID-19. Here the CDR3 reads CASSQEFRRTANTGELFF. The CDR3 coding sequence is TGCGCCAGCAGCCAAGAGTTTAGGAGGACAGCGAACACCGGGGAGCTGTTTTTT.